This TCR beta chain was documented in a study of siplizumab effects on memory and regulatory T cells. Whole-study results and caveats: Where siplizumab was present, mappable alloreactive CD4+ clones averaged 68.8% Treg-derived, compared with less than 35% in controls. Researchers could not give a naive or memory phenotype to roughly 80-97% of proliferating CD4+ or CD8+ clones. The suppressive capacity of proliferating Tregs from siplizumab cultures remained unconfirmed.

Note on this clone: The antigen is not known.

Produced via immunoSEQ multiplex PCR; TCRdb's table is partial and in-frame only. This table has about 50,000 clones, approximately 93% appearing once. Germline V gene lookup returns CDR1 SGHAT and CDR2 FQNNGV. CDR3 length equals 14 residues. V dropped 4 bases and J dropped 2; count of bases not matched to a gene: 4. The sequenced material came from CD8+ T cells sorted from blood. The V gene is TRBV11-2, the J gene TRBJ2-7, with TRBD1 identical over 8 bases. This sequence originates from a human donor in good health. CDR3 loop: CASSWGTGTYEQYF. The CDR3 DNA sequence: TGTGCCAGCAGCTGGGGGACAGGAACCTACGAGCAGTACTTC.